These 10 T cell receptor beta chains came from one sample sequenced in a study of blood T cell repertoires in COVID-19. TCRdb's copy holds only in-frame clones and misses some; the assay was immunoSEQ multiplex PCR. The table has roughly 91,000 clones, about three quarters seen once. Sample: peripheral blood. The receptors stem from a man in his 70s with acute or convalescent COVID-19.

The V gene is TRBV12-5, the J gene TRBJ1-5, with D perhaps TRBD1 (5 bases). The CDR3 totals 12 residues. V lost 4 bases to trimming and J lost 9 bases, with 10 bases between them. CDR1 is LGHNT and CDR2 is FRNRAP in the germline V gene. The CDR3 DNA reads as TGTGCTAGTGGTTCCTCCGACAGGCCCCAGCATTTT. Its translation is CASGSSDRPQHF. The full variable domain, its missing parts supplied by reference TRBV12-5 and TRBJ1-5, is DARVTQTPRHKVTEMGQEVTMRCQPILGHNTVFWYRQTMMQGLELLAYFRNRAPLDDSGMPKDRFSAEMPDATLATLKIQPSEPRDSAVYFCASGSSDRPQHFGDGTRLSIL.

The rearrangement links TRBV2 to TRBJ1-3; D perhaps matches TRBD1 (6 bases). Per germline, CDR1 SNHLY and CDR2 FYNNEI. The CDR3 consists of 15 residues. Trimming took 6 bases from V and 0 from J, leaving 12 bases between them. This chain's CDR3 is CASRETTGSGNTIYF. CDR3 sequence (DNA): TGTGCCAGCAGGGAGACGACAGGCTCTGGAAACACCATATATTTT.

The J gene is TRBJ1-2, the V gene TRBV7-9; 10 positions agree with TRBD1. In germline, CDR1 is SEHNR, CDR2 FQNEAQ (reference sequence). The CDR3 is 15 amino acids. Losses at the gene ends were 4 bases for V and 3 bases for J; bases not matched to a gene: 5. CDR3 region: CASSSGTGDYYGYTF. The CDR3 bases are TGTGCCAGCAGCTCCGGGACAGGGGACTACTATGGCTACACCTTC.

The rearrangement links TRBV21-1 to TRBJ1-6. TRBV21-1 is a recognized pseudogene. This CDR3 has 19 residues. DNA of the CDR3: TGTGCCAGCAGCAAAGATTGGGTTTGCGGGGGTTACTATAATTCACCCCTCCACTTT. Protein: CASSKDWVCGGYYNSPLHF.

V is TRBV6-5 and J is TRBJ1-1; 7 bases match TRBD1. V gave up 2 bases and J gave up 2 bases; unmatched junction bases: 8. The CDR3 has 16 amino acids. Germline CDR1 is MNHEY and CDR2 is SVGAGI. The CDR3 DNA follows: TGTGCCAGCAGTTACGGGCACAGGGGTTTTAACACTGAAGCTTTCTTT. It is translated as CASSYGHRGFNTEAFF.

CDR3 sequence (DNA): TGTGCCACCAGCAGGATAGGGGACAAACCCTACGAGCAGTACTTC. Translation: CATSRIGDKPYEQYF. The chain recombines TRBV15 with TRBJ2-7; TRBD1 is a possible D gene (6 bases). The germline CDR1 and CDR2 sequences are LNHNV and YYDKDF (reference sequence). The V gene lost 3 bases and the J gene lost 2 bases, with 14 bases spanning the gap. The CDR3 length is 15 residues.

The V gene is TRBV7-2, the J gene TRBJ2-1, with 12 bases lining up with TRBD2. CDR1 is SGHTA and CDR2 is FQGNSA in the germline V gene. The CDR3 totals 17 residues. The junction had 7 bases not matched to a gene; V was cut back by 5 bases and J by 2 bases. The CDR3 DNA sequence: TGTGCCAGCAGCCCCCGACTAGCGGGAGTCACCTACAATGAGCAGTTCTTC. It encodes CASSPRLAGVTYNEQFF.

On this clone itself: The junction departs from the called germline gene at one end, perhaps through a read error. This specimen includes other DNA sequences encoding the same CDR3. The chain joins TRBV6-5 to TRBJ2-4; D gene uncertain. The CDR3 loop spans 15 amino acids. From germline, CDR1 is MNHEY and CDR2 SVGAGI. The CDR3 spells CASTLDLGAKNIQYF. CDR3 nucleotide sequence: TGTGCTAGCACTCTAGATTTGGGTGCCAAAAACATTCAGTACTTC.

This chain uses TRBV3-1 (or the pseudogene TRBV3-2) with TRBJ1-1; D gene ambiguous. The CDR3 runs 13 residues. Per the germline V gene, CDR1 is LGHDT and CDR2 is YNNKEL (reference sequence). V was cut by 2 bases and J by 3 bases, with 7 bases left in between. In DNA, the CDR3 is TGTGCCAGCAGCCAATTATCGGACACTGAAGCTTTCTTT. Its protein product is CASSQLSDTEAFF.

The genes are TRBV7-9 and TRBJ2-5; tentatively, D is TRBD2 (5 bases). Per the germline V gene, CDR1 is SEHNR and CDR2 is FQNEAQ (reference sequence). V lost 1 base to trimming and J lost 4 bases, with 7 bases between them. The CDR3 is made up of 13 amino acids. CDR3 in DNA: TGTGCCAGCAGCTTAGGTCGGGGAGAGACCCAGTACTTC. It yields the protein CASSLGRGETQYF.